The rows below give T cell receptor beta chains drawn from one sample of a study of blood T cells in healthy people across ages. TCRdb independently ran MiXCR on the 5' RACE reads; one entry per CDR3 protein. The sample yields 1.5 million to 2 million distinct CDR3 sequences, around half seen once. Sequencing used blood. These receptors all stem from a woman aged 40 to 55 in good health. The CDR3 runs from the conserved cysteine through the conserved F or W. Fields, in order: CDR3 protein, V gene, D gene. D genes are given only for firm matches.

CDR3aa: CASSQGHRAPESYEQYF
v_gene: TRBV14
d_gene: NA

CDR3aa: CASSLDPGGTYEQYF
v_gene: TRBV18
d_gene: NA

CDR3aa: CSALAGSGDTQYF
v_gene: TRBV20-1
d_gene: TRBD2

CDR3aa: CSATRDSRNQPQHF
v_gene: TRBV20-1
d_gene: TRBD1

CDR3aa: CSASQHSNQPQHF
v_gene: TRBV20-1
d_gene: NA

CDR3aa: CATSTATRPPMDTQYF
v_gene: TRBV15
d_gene: NA

CDR3aa: CATSDDDYSQGELFF
v_gene: TRBV24-1
d_gene: NA

CDR3aa: CASSAPRGRDETQYF
v_gene: TRBV7-6
d_gene: TRBD1

CDR3aa: CASSSRQGRRGGFYEQYF
v_gene: TRBV7-9
d_gene: NA

CDR3aa: CASSYLGGGWEQYF
v_gene: TRBV7-2
d_gene: NA

CDR3aa: CASSQYLEGEQEAFF
v_gene: TRBV28
d_gene: NA

CDR3aa: CASSLRDHSSYKQYF
v_gene: TRBV7-2
d_gene: NA

CDR3aa: CASRSTGGRASYEQYF
v_gene: TRBV6-6
d_gene: NA

CDR3aa: CASSPVGGTSYNEQFF
v_gene: TRBV9
d_gene: NA

CDR3aa: CASRPDLPNSEQYF
v_gene: TRBV27
d_gene: NA

CDR3aa: CASSYSPQGAMRNQPQHF
v_gene: TRBV6-5
d_gene: TRBD1

CDR3aa: CASSFADTVGRETQYF
v_gene: TRBV5-1
d_gene: NA

CDR3aa: CASSQEAGSGYTF
v_gene: TRBV4-2
d_gene: NA

CDR3aa: CASSYPGLSEQFF
v_gene: TRBV6-2/TRBV6-3
d_gene: NA

CDR3aa: CSGKRRIAWDNEQFF
v_gene: TRBV29-1
d_gene: NA

CDR3aa: CASTIAGGIYNEQYF
v_gene: TRBV12-3/TRBV12-4
d_gene: NA

CDR3aa: CASARDSPQETQYF
v_gene: TRBV12-5
d_gene: TRBD1

CDR3aa: CASSVGGGGSGELFF
v_gene: TRBV9
d_gene: NA

CDR3aa: CASSPKGGTGGNEQFF
v_gene: TRBV9
d_gene: TRBD1

CDR3aa: CASSLDRSSNEQYF
v_gene: TRBV7-2
d_gene: NA

CDR3aa: CATSGTGGRETQYF
v_gene: TRBV24-1
d_gene: TRBD1

CDR3aa: CASSPSLRDPPYEQYF
v_gene: TRBV9
d_gene: NA

CDR3aa: CASSQQSGRGDNEQFF
v_gene: TRBV6-5
d_gene: TRBD2

CDR3aa: CASSRGQGEQYF
v_gene: TRBV12-3/TRBV12-4
d_gene: TRBD1

CDR3aa: CASSLLGSATGGDGYTF
v_gene: TRBV28
d_gene: TRBD1

CDR3aa: CASSYMGVEQFF
v_gene: TRBV6-2/TRBV6-3
d_gene: NA

CDR3aa: CASSGTATLLDTQYF
v_gene: TRBV7-9
d_gene: NA

CDR3aa: CASSQTQGGRIQYF
v_gene: TRBV7-2
d_gene: NA

CDR3aa: CASTNRGNQPQHF
v_gene: TRBV6-2/TRBV6-3
d_gene: NA

CDR3aa: CASSPGGAYFSGANVLTF
v_gene: TRBV4-3
d_gene: NA

CDR3aa: CASSLTGSYEQYF
v_gene: TRBV28
d_gene: NA

CDR3aa: CSAQVVYEQYF
v_gene: TRBV20-1
d_gene: NA

CDR3aa: CATSDPANYGHTF
v_gene: TRBV24-1
d_gene: NA

CDR3aa: CASNKEGARETQYF
v_gene: TRBV3-1
d_gene: NA

CDR3aa: CSVEGALGLGETQYF
v_gene: TRBV29-1
d_gene: NA

CDR3aa: CASIAGHNQPQHF
v_gene: TRBV28
d_gene: NA

CDR3aa: CASKRGVTGELFF
v_gene: TRBV7-2
d_gene: NA

CDR3aa: CASSQIRGGEQYF
v_gene: TRBV10-1
d_gene: NA

CDR3aa: CASSLGQEQFF
v_gene: TRBV7-2
d_gene: NA

CDR3aa: CASSDIYNEQYF
v_gene: TRBV28
d_gene: NA

CDR3aa: CASRYSGVGSPLHF
v_gene: TRBV27
d_gene: NA

CDR3aa: CASSPGQGRTDTQYF
v_gene: TRBV11-1
d_gene: TRBD1

CDR3aa: CASSYSGGTEAFF
v_gene: TRBV6-2/TRBV6-3
d_gene: NA

CDR3aa: CASSQNRVGANVLTF
v_gene: TRBV27
d_gene: NA

CDR3aa: CASSPRGLAREETQYF
v_gene: TRBV11-2
d_gene: TRBD2

CDR3aa: CASSFSYNEQYF
v_gene: TRBV6-2/TRBV6-3
d_gene: NA

CDR3aa: CASSQAGTGEHYGYTF
v_gene: TRBV4-3
d_gene: TRBD1

CDR3aa: CASSFFPRGGGSYNSPLHF
v_gene: TRBV7-9
d_gene: NA

CDR3aa: CASSQAQGLWDGYTF
v_gene: TRBV4-3
d_gene: NA

CDR3aa: CASSLNGRMETQYF
v_gene: TRBV7-3
d_gene: NA

CDR3aa: CASSRSGTGENIQYF
v_gene: TRBV7-2
d_gene: TRBD1